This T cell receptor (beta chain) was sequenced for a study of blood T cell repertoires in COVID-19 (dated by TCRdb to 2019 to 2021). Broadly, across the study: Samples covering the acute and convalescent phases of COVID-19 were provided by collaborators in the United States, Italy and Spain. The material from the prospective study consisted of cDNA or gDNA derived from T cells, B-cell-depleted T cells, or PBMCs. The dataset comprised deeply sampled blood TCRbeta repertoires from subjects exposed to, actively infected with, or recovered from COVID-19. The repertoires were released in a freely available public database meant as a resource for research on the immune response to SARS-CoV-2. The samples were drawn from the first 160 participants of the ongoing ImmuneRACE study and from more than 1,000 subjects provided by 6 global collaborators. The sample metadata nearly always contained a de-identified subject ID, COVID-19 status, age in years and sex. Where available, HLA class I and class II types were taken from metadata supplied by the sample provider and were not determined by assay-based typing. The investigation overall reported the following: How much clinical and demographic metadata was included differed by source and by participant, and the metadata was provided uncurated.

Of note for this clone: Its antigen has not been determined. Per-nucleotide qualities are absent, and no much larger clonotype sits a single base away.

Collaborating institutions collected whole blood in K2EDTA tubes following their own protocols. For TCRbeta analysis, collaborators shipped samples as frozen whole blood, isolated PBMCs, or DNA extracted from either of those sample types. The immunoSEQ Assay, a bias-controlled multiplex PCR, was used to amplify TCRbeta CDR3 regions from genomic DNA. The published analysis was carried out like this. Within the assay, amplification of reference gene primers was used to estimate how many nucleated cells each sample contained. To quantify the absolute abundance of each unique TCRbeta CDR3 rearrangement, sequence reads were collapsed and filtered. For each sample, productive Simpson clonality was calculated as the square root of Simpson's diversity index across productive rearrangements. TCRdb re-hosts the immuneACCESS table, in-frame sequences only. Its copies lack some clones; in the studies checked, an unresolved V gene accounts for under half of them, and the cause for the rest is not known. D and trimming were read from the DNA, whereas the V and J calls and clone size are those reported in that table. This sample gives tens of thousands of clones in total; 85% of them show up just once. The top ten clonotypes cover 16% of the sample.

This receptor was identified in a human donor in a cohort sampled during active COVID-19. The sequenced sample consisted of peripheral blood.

Here the CDR3 is given as CASSLGTEGQETQYF. The sequenced DNA is TGTGCCAGCAGCTTGGGGACAGAAGGCCAAGAGACCCAGTACTTC. The chain is assembled from TRBV7-8 and TRBJ2-5; 7 central bases correspond to TRBD1. Reading the germline V gene gives CDR1 SGHVS and CDR2 FQNEAQ. Relative to germline, V is missing 3 bases and J is missing 1 base, with 5 bases of the junction outside any gene match. From cysteine to phenylalanine, the CDR3 is 15 amino acids long. Kept here is only the CDR3 DNA, which spans 45 bases and is read in frame from base 1.